A single sample is the source of the 13 T cell receptor beta chains below, sequenced in a study of T cells in Graves' hyperthyroidism and ophthalmopathy (dated by TCRdb to about 2019). The method behind the library was multiplex PCR. TCRdb lists the instrument as Illumina HiSeq 2000. Amplification of TCR beta CDR3 regions was carried out from RNA transcripts. A first-round RT-PCR of the TCR CDR3 used the HTBI primer set with the Qiagen OneStep RT-PCR kit. TCRdb ran its own pipeline on the public reads, namely fastp trimming at Q25 and MiXCR clone calling, and kept in-frame beta chains. Rows are combined by CDR3 protein, so each entry shows the most common genes and DNA. The sample table lists approximately 560,000 distinct CDR3 sequences, 46% of them with a count of one. About 7.9% of the sample is held by the ten biggest clonotypes. Sequencing input: peripheral blood or thyroid tissue (not recorded which). The receptor set was obtained from a young woman with Graves' hyperthyroidism. Donor details come from another sample of the same person, matched by shared clones.

This clonotype has just a few counts. The chain links TRBV7-8 to TRBJ2-7, with D possibly called TRBD1 or TRBD2 (5 bases each). This CDR3 comprises 15 residues. Germline CDR1 SGHVS, CDR2 FQNEAQ. The V and J ends lost 5 bases and 4 bases respectively, with 18 bases between them. The CDR3 loop is CASSLSGTNLYEQYF. The CDR3, as DNA: TGTGCCAGCAGCCTCTCCGGGACGAACCTATACGAGCAGTACTTC.

The chain employs TRBV29-1 and TRBJ1-2; D perhaps matches TRBD1 (6 bases). This CDR3 is built from 13 residues. The V and J ends lost 8 bases and 4 bases respectively, with 17 bases between them. Germline CDR1 SQVTM, CDR2 ANQGSEA. CDR3 protein: CSLEGGGGYGYTF. CDR3 coding DNA: TGCAGCTTAGAAGGGGGGGGAGGCTATGGCTACACCTTC. Using reference TRBV29-1 and TRBJ1-2 for the parts outside the CDR3, the full variable domain is SAVISQKPSRDICQRGTSLTIQCQVDSQVTMMFWYRQQPGQSLTLIATANQGSEATYESGFVIDKFPISRPNLTFSTLTVSNMSPEDSSIYLCSLEGGGGYGYTFGSGTRLTVV.

On this clonotype itself: This CDR3 is missing its conserved last phenylalanine or tryptophan, likely due to a read error. The DNA is left out, because the CDR3 cannot be placed on it with certainty; the CDR3 is given as TCRdb lists it. The rearrangement links TRBV20-1 to TRBJ2-7; the table gives TRBD1 as D, unverified against the DNA. Inclusive of both ends, the CDR3 amounts to 8 amino acids. From germline, CDR1 is DFQATT and CDR2 SNEGSKA (reference sequence). The CDR3 protein is CSAHRVGQ.

Comments on this clonotype: With a much larger clone just one base away, this may be a read error. V and J are TRBV10-3 and TRBJ2-7; D not certain. Germline loops: CDR1 ENHRY, CDR2 SYGVKD. This CDR3 spans 11 amino acids. The DNA of the CDR3 is TGTGCCATCAGTGACTCCTACGAGCAGTGCTTC. Protein: CAISDSYEQCF.

This chain links TRBV20-1 with TRBJ1-1; D gene ambiguous. CDR1 is DFQATT and CDR2 is SNEGSKA in the germline V gene (reference sequence). Trimming removed 2 bases at V and 5 bases at J, with 12 bases between. This CDR3 is 13 amino acids long. Written as DNA, the CDR3 is TGCAGTGCTAGAAGTTCGGCCAGAACTGAAGCTTTCTTT. Its translation: CSARSSARTEAFF.

This clonotype was seen only a few times. V usage is TRBV5-1 and J usage is TRBJ2-5; 7 bases align to TRBD1. In germline, CDR1 is SGHRS, CDR2 YFSETQ. This CDR3 comprises 13 residues. V dropped 4 bases and J dropped 4; count of bases not matched to a gene: 4. The CDR3 nucleotides are TGCGCCAGCAGCAAGTCAGGGGGAGAGACCCAGTACTTC. Translated: CASSKSGGETQYF.

This chain connects TRBV25-1 to TRBJ2-2, with 14 bases fitting TRBD2. Germline V gene sequence: CDR1 MGHDK, CDR2 SYGVNS. The CDR3 is 17 residues long. Unmatched junction bases numbered 6, after V lost 5 bases and J lost 4 bases. This CDR3 is CASSQRLAGGITGELFF. The CDR3 nucleotides read TGTGCCAGCAGTCAACGACTAGCGGGAGGGATCACCGGGGAGCTGTTTTTT.

V usage is TRBV12-3 or TRBV12-4 and J usage is TRBJ2-5, with D hard to call. CDR3 size: 12 residues. The V gene lost 6 bases and the J gene lost 6 bases, with 11 bases spanning the gap. The chain's CDR3 is CASSLYTQTQYF. In DNA, the CDR3 is TGTGCCAGCAGCCTATATACCCAGACCCAGTACTTC.

Here the CDR3 reads CASSLGVGGGNTEAFF. For the CDR3, the DNA is TGTGCCAGCAGCTTGGGTGTAGGCGGCGGGAACACTGAAGCTTTCTTT. The chain combines TRBV7-9 with TRBJ1-1; D call uncertain. The germline V gene encodes CDR1 SEHNR and CDR2 FQNEAQ (reference sequence). The CDR3 has 16 amino acids. V lost 3 bases, J lost 1 base, and 15 bases lay in between.

The CDR3 DNA is TGTGCCAGTAGCGCGGACCCTCAAGACCCCGCAACTAATGAAAAACTGTTTTTT. Residues: CASSADPQDPATNEKLFF. The chain is built from TRBV19 and TRBJ1-4; D gene unclear. V dropped 6 bases and J dropped 0 bases, with 20 bases sitting between them. Germline CDR1 and CDR2: LNHDA and SQIVND (reference sequence). The CDR3 runs 18 residues.

The rearrangement links TRBV19 to TRBJ2-7; 9 positions match TRBD2. This CDR3 contains 13 residues. Unmatched junction bases numbered 1, after V lost 5 bases and J lost 2 bases. Germline values: CDR1 LNHDA, CDR2 SQIVND (reference sequence). The CDR3 sequence: CASSASGAYEQYF. CDR3 nucleotide sequence: TGTGCCAGTAGTGCTAGCGGGGCCTACGAGCAGTACTTC.

This chain uses TRBV7-2 with TRBJ1-5; 8 nucleotides line up with TRBD1. This CDR3 has 15 amino acids. Germline lookup yields CDR1 SGHTA and CDR2 FQGNSA. J gave up 3 bases and V 5 bases, and 6 bases lay outside the gene matches. The CDR3, as DNA: TGTGCCAGCAGCCAAAGGGGACAGGACAATCAGCCCCAGCATTTT. Its translation: CASSQRGQDNQPQHF.

This clonotype was observed once. This chain links TRBV19 with TRBJ2-7; no reliable D call. Trimming removed 3 bases from V and 12 bases from J, with 12 bases in between. The V gene's germline CDR1 is LNHDA and CDR2 SQIVND (reference sequence). This CDR3 region has 11 residues. CDR3 sequence (DNA): TGTGCCAGTAGTATGGGCCCCTTGGCGTACTTC. Its translation is CASSMGPLAYF.